The present T cell receptor beta chain was sequenced within a study of T cell repertoires in aging, cancer and after chemotherapy (dated by TCRdb to the late 2010s). General notes on the study: Donors were distributed across six age groups ranging from 30 or younger to 70 or older, with at least three individuals included per group. Healthy donor control TCR repertoires were recorded over several months to years and showed clear clonal overlap across re-sampling. Peripheral blood TCR beta repertoires from healthy donors and cancer patients were profiled to examine immunoaging and T cell reconstitution after chemotherapy. The complete dataset included some 9 million TCR reads. The cohort comprised 200 to 250 cancer patients, approximately 90 with hematological and over 110 with solid cancers, plus 95 healthy donors as a reference group. Overall results and qualifications from the work: Significantly lower blood TCR diversity and higher clonality were observed in untreated patients with hematological or solid cancers than in age-matched healthy donors. In both cancer cohorts, median generation probability rose over the chemotherapy interval, which suggests that the repertoire was reconstituted through rebound thymic output. According to the authors, the repertoire data do not allow conclusions to be drawn about immunological memory after chemotherapy. Declining TCR diversity with age in healthy donors was mainly explained by loss of richness; in cancer patients, loss of evenness also contributed.

This clonotype was seen a few times. No cognate antigen has been identified for it. No much larger clonotype is one base removed from it; base qualities were not supplied. Instead of sorted cells or RNA, genomic DNA extracted from peripheral blood served as the source for amplifying TCR beta rearrangements. Rearranged TRB sequences spanning V, D and J segments were amplified by multiplex touch-down PCR using a mixed TRB-A/B primer pool. Illumina adapters and sample indices were attached to the amplicons through two consecutive PCR reactions run with Phusion HS II polymerase. After gel purification with the NucleoSpin Gel and PCR Clean-up kit, the amplicons were checked using Qubit and an Agilent 2100 Bioanalyzer. Libraries were sequenced on an Illumina MiSeq using 600-cycle, single-indexed, paired-end runs. The authors processed their data as follows. TRB sequences were processed with MiXCR versions 2.12 and 3.0.5. A clone was defined as each unique CDR3 nucleotide sequence, and only productive sequences supported by at least two reads were kept. Shannon diversity, evenness, clonality (one minus evenness), and alpha-parameterized diversity profiles from alpha 0 to 5 were included as repertoire metrics. The IGoR algorithm was used to calculate generation probabilities for clones in the paired samples taken before and after chemotherapy. TCRdb itself trimmed the public reads at Q25 with fastp, ran MiXCR and retained productive beta chains. A single entry per CDR3 protein holds the most common genes and DNA from its merged rows. In this record, the V and J calls reflect TCRdb's handling and not the investigators' own analysis. The sample data list more than 9,500 distinct CDR3 sequences, and approximately 40% of these were observed just once. The ten top clones hold about 10% of the sample.

Taken from the germline V gene, the CDR1 and CDR2 loops are SQVTM and ANQGSEA. The CDR3 starts with the cysteine, ends with the phenylalanine, and has 12 residues. Of the read, only the CDR3 DNA is kept; its 36 bases are in frame from base 1. Relative to germline, V is 7 bases shorter and J is 7 bases shorter, with 16 bases between their ends. The TCR was taken from a human donor in good health. The specimen was blood. Recombination connected TRBV29-1 to TRBJ1-2, with TRBD1 tentatively as D gene (6 bases match). The DNA reads as follows: TGCAGCGCCATAGGGGGGCCGGGTGGCTACACCTTC. Translation gives CSAIGGPGGYTF.